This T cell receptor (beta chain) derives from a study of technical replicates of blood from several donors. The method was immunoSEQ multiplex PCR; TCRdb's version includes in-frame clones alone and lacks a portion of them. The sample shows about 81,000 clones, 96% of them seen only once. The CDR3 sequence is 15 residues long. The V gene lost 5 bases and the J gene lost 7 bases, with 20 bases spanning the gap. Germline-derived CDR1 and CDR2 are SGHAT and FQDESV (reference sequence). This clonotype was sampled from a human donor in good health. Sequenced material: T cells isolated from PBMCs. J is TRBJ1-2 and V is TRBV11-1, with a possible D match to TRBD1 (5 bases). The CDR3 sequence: CASSVHRTPRGGYTF. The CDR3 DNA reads TGTGCCAGCAGCGTCCACAGGACCCCAAGAGGTGGCTACACCTTC.